This TCR beta chain was captured in a study of cytotoxic CD8 clonotypes in ibrutinib-treated CLL. Study overall: The patients, about a dozen relapsed/refractory and roughly 15 treatment-naive, included 17 who were IGHV unmutated. The authors obtained response samples at a median of approximately 12 months of treatment, range 6 to 36. Findings and caveats of the study: Clonality was higher at baseline than in age-matched healthy donors and tracked circulating CD8+ T-cell counts. Sampling schedules were unmatched across sustained-remission and progressing patients.

TCRdb's table, derived via immunoSEQ multiplex PCR, lists solely in-frame clones and lacks some. The table includes approximately 150,000 clones, roughly 80% detected once. From germline, CDR1 is SEHNR and CDR2 FQNEAQ (reference sequence). The CDR3 has 16 amino acids. Trimming at V came to 5 bases and at J to 4 bases, leaving 9 bases not matched to a gene. To note about this clone: Its specificity is unknown.

The rearrangement uses TRBV7-9 and TRBJ2-5; TRBD2 agrees at 11 bases. The sequencing used PBMCs, collected after 12 months of ibrutinib treatment. The TCR was taken from a human donor with chronic lymphocytic leukemia. This chain's CDR3 is CASSGRTSGPVETQYF. The CDR3 DNA reads as TGTGCCAGCAGCGGAAGGACTAGCGGGCCGGTAGAGACCCAGTACTTC.